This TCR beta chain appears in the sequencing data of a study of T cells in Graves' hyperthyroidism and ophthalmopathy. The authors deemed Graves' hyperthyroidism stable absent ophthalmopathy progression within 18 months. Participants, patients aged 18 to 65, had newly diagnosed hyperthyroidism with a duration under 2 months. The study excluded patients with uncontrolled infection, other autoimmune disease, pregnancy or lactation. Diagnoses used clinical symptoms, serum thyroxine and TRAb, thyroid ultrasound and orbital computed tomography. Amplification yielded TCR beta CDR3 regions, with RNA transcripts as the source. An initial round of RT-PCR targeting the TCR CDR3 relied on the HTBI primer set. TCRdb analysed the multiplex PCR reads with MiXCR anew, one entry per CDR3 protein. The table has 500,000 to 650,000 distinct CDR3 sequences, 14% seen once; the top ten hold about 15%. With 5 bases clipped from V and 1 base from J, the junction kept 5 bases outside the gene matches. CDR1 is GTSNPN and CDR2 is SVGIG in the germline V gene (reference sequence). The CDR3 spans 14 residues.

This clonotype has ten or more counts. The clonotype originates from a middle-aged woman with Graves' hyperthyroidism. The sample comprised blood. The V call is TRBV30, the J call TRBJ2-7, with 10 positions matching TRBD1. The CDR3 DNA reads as TGTGCCTGGTCCCGGGACAGGGGTTCCTACGAGCAGTACTTC. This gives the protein CAWSRDRGSYEQYF.